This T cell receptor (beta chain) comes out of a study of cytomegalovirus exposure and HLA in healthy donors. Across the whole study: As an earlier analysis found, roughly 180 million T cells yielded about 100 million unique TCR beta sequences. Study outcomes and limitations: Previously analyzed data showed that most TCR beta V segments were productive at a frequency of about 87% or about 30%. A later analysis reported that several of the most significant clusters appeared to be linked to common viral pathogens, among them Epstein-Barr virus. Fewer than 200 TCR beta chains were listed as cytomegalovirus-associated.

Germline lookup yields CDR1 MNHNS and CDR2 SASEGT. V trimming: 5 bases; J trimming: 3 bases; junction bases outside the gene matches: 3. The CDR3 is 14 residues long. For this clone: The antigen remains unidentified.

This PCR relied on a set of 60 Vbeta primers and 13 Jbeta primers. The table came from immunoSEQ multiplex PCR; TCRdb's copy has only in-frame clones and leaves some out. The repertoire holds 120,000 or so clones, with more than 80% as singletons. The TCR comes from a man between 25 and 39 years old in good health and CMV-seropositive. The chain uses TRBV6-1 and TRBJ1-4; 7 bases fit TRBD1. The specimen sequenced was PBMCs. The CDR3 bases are TGTGCCAGCAGTTCGGGACAGCCTAATGAAAAACTGTTTTTT. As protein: CASSSGQPNEKLFF.